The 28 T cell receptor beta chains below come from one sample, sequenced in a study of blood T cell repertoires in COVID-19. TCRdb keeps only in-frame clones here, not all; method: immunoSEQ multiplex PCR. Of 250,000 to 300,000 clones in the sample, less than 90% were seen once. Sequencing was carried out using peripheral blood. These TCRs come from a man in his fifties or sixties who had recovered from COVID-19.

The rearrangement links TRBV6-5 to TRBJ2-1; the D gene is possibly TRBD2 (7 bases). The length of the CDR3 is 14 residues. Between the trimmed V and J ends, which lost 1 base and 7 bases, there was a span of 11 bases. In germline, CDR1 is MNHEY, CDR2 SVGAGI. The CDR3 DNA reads TGTGCCAGCAGTTACTTGGGAGGGGGAAATGAGCAGTTCTTC. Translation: CASSYLGGGNEQFF.

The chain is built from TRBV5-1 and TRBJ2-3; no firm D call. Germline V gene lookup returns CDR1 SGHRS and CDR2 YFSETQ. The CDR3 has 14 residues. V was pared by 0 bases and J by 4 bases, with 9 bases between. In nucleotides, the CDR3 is TGCGCCAGCAGCTTGGAGCCGGGTTCAGATACGCAGTATTTT. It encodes CASSLEPGSDTQYF.

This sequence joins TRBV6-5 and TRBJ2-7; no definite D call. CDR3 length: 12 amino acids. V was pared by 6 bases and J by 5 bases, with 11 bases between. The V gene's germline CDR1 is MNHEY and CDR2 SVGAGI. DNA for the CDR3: TGTGCCAGCAGAACACAAACCGACGAGCAGTACTTC. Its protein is CASRTQTDEQYF.

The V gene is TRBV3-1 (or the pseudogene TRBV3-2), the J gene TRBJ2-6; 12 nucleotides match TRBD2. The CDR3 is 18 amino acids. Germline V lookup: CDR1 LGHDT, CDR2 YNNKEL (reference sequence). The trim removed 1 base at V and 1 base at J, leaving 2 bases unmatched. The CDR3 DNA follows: TGTGCCAGCAGCCAAGGACTAGCGGGAGTATCTGGGGCCAACGTCCTGACTTTC. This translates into CASSQGLAGVSGANVLTF.

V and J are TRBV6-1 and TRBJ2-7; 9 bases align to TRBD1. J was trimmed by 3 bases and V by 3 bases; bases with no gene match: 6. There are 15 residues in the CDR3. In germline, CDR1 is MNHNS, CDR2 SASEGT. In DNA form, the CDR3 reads TGTGCCAGCAGTGAGGTGGGGACAGGGATCTACGAGCAGTACTTC. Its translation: CASSEVGTGIYEQYF.

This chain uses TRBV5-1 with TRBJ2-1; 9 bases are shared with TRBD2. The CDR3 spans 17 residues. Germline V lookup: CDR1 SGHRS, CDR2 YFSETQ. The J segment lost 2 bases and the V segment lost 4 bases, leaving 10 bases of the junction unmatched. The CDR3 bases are TGCGCCAGCAGCCCAGGACTAGCGCCGACTACCTACAATGAGCAGTTCTTC. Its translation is CASSPGLAPTTYNEQFF. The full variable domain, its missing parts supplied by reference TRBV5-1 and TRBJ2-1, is KAGVTQTPRYLIKTRGQQVTLSCSPISGHRSVSWYQQTPGQGLQFLFEYFSETQRNKGNFPGRFSGRQFSNSRSEMNVSTLELGDSALYLCASSPGLAPTTYNEQFFGPGTRLTVL.

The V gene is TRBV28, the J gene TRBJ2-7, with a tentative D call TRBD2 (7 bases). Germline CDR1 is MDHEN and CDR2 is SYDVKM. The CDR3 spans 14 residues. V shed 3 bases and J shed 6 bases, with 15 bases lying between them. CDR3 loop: CASSFLGGVGEQYF. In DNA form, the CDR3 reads TGTGCCAGCAGTTTTTTAGGGGGGGTCGGCGAGCAGTACTTC.

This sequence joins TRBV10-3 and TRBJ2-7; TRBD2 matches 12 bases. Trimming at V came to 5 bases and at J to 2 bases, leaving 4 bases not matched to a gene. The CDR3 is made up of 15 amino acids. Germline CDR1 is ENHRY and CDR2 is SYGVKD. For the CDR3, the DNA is TGTGCCATCAGTAAGACTAGCGGGGGACCCTACGAGCAGTACTTC. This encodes CAISKTSGGPYEQYF.

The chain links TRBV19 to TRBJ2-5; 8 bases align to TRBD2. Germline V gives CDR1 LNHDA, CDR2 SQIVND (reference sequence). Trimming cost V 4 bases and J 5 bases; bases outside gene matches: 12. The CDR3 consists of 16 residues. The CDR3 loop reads CASSTQGGLAGETQYF. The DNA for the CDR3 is TGTGCCAGTAGTACCCAGGGTGGACTAGCTGGCGAGACCCAGTACTTC.

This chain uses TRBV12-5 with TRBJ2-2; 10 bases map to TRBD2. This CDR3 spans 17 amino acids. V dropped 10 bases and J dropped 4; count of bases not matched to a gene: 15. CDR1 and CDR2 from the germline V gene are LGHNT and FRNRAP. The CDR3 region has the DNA TGTGCTATTGTACGTCCCGAAGCGGGAGGGAGCACCGGGGAGCTGTTTTTT. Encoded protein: CAIVRPEAGGSTGELFF.

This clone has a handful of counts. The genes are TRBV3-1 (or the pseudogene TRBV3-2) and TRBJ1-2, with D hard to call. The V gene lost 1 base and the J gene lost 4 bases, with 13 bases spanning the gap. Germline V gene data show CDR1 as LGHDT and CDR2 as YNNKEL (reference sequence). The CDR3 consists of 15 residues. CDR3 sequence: CASSQASLGVYGYTF. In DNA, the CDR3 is TGTGCCAGCAGCCAAGCCAGCCTCGGGGTCTATGGCTACACCTTC.

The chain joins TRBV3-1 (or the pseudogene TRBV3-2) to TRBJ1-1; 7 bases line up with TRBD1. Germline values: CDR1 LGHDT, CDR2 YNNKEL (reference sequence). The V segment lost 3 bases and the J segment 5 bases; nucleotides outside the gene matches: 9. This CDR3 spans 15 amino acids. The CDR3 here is CASSHTQGSGTEAFF. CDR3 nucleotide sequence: TGTGCCAGCAGCCACACACAGGGGTCTGGGACTGAAGCTTTCTTT.

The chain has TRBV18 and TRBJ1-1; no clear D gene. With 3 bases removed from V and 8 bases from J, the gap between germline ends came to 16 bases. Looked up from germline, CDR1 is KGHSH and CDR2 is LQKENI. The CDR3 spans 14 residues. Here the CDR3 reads CASSPLRGGGEAFF. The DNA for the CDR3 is TGTGCCAGCTCACCTTTACGCGGAGGTGGCGAAGCTTTCTTT.

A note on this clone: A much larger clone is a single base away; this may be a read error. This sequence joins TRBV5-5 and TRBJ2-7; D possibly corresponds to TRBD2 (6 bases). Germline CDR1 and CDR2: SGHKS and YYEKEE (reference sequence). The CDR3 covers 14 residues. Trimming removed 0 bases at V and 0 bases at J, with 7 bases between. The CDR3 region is CASSLAGSSYEQYF. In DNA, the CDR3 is TGTGCCAGCAGCTTGGCCGGGAGCTCCTACGAGCAGTACTTC.

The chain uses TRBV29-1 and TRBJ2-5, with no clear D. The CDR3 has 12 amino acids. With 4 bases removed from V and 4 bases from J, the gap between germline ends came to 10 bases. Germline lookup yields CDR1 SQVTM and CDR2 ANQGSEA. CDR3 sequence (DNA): TGCAGCGTTGGTCGTTCGAGAGAGACCCAGTACTTC. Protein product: CSVGRSRETQYF.

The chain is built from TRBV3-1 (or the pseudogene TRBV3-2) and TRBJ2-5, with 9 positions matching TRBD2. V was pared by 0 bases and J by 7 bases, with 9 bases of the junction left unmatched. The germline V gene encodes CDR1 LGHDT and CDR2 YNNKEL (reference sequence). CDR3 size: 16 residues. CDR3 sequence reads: CASSQEAGGPSATQYF. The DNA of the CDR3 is TGTGCCAGCAGCCAAGAGGCGGGGGGGCCCTCCGCGACCCAGTACTTC.

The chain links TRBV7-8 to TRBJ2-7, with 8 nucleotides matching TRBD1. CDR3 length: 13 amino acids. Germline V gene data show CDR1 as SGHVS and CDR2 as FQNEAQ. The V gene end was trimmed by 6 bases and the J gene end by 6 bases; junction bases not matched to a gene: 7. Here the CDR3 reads CASSRTGLGEQYF. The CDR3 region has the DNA TGTGCCAGCAGTAGGACAGGGTTAGGCGAGCAGTACTTC.

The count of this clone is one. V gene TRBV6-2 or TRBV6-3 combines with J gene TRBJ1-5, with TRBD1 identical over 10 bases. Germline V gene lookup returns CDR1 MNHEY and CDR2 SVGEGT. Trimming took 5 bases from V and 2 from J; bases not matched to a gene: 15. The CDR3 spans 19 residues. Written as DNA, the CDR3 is TGTGCCAGCAGTCAAGCGGGACAGGGGAGTGTGCGTGGCAATCAGCCCCAGCATTTT. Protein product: CASSQAGQGSVRGNQPQHF.

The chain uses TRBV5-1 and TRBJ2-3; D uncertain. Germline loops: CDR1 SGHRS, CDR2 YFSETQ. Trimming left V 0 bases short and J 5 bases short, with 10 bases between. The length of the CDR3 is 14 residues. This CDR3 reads CASSLETVEDTQYF. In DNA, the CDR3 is TGCGCCAGCAGCTTGGAAACAGTGGAAGATACGCAGTATTTT. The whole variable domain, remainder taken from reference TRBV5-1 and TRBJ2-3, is KAGVTQTPRYLIKTRGQQVTLSCSPISGHRSVSWYQQTPGQGLQFLFEYFSETQRNKGNFPGRFSGRQFSNSRSEMNVSTLELGDSALYLCASSLETVEDTQYFGPGTRLTVL.

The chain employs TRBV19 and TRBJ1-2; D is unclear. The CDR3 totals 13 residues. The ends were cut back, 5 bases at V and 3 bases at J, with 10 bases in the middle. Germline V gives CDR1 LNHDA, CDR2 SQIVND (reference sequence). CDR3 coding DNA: TGTGCCAGTAGTCGCCTGACTGACTATGGCTACACCTTC. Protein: CASSRLTDYGYTF.

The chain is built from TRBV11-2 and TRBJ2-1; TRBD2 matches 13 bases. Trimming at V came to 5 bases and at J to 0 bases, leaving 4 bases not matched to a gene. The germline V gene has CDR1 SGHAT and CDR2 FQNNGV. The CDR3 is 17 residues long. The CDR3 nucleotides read TGTGCCAGCAGCCCTGGACTAGCGGGGGTCTCCTACAATGAGCAGTTCTTC. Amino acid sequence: CASSPGLAGVSYNEQFF.

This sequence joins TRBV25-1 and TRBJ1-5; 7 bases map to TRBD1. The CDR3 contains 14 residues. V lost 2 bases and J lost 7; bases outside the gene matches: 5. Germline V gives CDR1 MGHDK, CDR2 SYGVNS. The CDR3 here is CASSERDSIQPQHF. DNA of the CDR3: TGTGCCAGCAGTGAACGGGACAGTATCCAGCCCCAGCATTTT.

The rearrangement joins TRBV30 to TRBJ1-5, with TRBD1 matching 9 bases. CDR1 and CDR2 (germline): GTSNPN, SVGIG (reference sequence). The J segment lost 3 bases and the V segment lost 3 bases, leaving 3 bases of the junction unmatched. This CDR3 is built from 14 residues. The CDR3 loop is CAWRGQGPNQPQHF. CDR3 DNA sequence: TGTGCCTGGAGGGGACAGGGTCCCAATCAGCCCCAGCATTTT.

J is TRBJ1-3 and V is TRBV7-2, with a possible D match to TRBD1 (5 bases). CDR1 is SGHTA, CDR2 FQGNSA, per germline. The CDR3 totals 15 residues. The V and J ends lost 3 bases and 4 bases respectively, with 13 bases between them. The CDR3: CASSFGPSGGNTIYF. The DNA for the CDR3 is TGTGCCAGCAGCTTTGGACCCTCAGGGGGAAACACCATATATTTT.

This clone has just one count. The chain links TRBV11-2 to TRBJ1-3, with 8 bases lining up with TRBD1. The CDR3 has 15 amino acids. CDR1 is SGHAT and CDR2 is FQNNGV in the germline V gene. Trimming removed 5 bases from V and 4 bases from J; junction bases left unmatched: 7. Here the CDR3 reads CASSTLDRAGNTIYF. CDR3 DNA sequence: TGTGCCAGCAGCACCCTGGACAGGGCGGGAAACACCATATATTTT.

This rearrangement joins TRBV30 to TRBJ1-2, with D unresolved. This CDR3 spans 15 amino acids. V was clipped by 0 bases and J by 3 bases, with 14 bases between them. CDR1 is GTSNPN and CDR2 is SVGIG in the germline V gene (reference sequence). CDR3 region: CAWSVPGRGHYGYTF. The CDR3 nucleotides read TGTGCCTGGAGTGTCCCCGGGAGAGGGCACTATGGCTACACCTTC. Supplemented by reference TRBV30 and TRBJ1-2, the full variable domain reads SQTIHQWPATLVQPVGSPLSLECTVEGTSNPNLYWYRQAAGRGLQLLFYSVGIGQISSEVPQNLSASRPQDRQFILSSKKLLLSDSGFYLCAWSVPGRGHYGYTFGSGTRLTVV.

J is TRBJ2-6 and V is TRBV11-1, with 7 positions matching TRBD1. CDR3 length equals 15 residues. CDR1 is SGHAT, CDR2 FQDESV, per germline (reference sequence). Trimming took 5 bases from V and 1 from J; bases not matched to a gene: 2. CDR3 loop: CASSPQGSGANVLTF. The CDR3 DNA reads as TGTGCCAGCAGCCCACAGGGGTCTGGGGCCAACGTCCTGACTTTC. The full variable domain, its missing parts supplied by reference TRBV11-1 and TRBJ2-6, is EAEVAQSPRYKITEKSQAVAFWCDPISGHATLYWYRQILGQGPELLVQFQDESVVDDSQLPKDRFSAERLKGVDSTLKIQPAELGDSAMYLCASSPQGSGANVLTFGAGSRLTVL.

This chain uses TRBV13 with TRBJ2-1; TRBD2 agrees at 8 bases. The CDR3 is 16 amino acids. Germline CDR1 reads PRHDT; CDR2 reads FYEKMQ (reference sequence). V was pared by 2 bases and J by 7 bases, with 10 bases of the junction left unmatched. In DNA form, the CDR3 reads TGTGCCAGCAGCTTACTAGGACTAGCACATGCAAATGAGCAGTTCTTC. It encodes CASSLLGLAHANEQFF. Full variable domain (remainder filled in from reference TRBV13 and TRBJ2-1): AAGVIQSPRHLIKEKRETATLKCYPIPRHDTVYWYQQGPGQDPQFLISFYEKMQSDKGSIPDRFSAQQFSDYHSELNMSSLELGDSALYFCASSLLGLAHANEQFFGPGTRLTVL.